This TCR beta chain was documented in a study of shared clonotypes between healthy human individuals (dated by TCRdb to between 2020 and 2021). Looking at the study overall: The cohort included three men and a couple of women between 18 and 49 years of age. For each donor, CD4 naive and CD4 memory were each given three plates, CD8 naive was given two plates, and CD8 memory was given one plate. The study deeply sequenced blood TCR repertoires of about five healthy adults to estimate repertoire size and the extent of clonotype sharing between individuals. Libraries were prepared and TCR repertoires were sequenced by different laboratories using diverse techniques, in order to increase sequencing depth and limit assay-specific biases. Leukapheresis yielded between about 0.9 and 9.5 billion PBMCs per donor. The research as a whole found: Clonotypes shared by all four sorted-subset donors showed higher generation probabilities than non-shared clonotypes. Incomplete sequencing was indicated by rarefaction of sorted-subset datasets, despite the large sequencing depth. Estimated clonotype richness was generally larger for naive than for memory subsets. Pairwise subsampling indicated that sequencing depth was expected to affect the degree of clonotype sharing among donors. Because the study included only a small number of donors, the genetic and exposure-history diversity represented was limited. When a few donors were compared, the shared fraction of clonotypes was around 4.6% for naive CD4, over 3% for naive CD8, 2% to 2.5% for memory CD4, and roughly 0.43% for memory CD8. Sampling was limited to blood, and TCR repertoires in tissue likely differ from TCR repertoires in blood.

As for this clone: Its antigen is not yet known. No clone much larger than this one lies a single base away; base qualities are absent.

For the CD8 naive samples, CD45RO-negative cells were positively selected for CCR7, yielding a CD45RA+CCR7+ population from which TemRA cells were excluded. Donors were healthy HIV-negative adults with no recently reported acute infections or vaccinations. Every donor was a Caucasian adult living in Nashville, Tennessee, USA. Blood was obtained by leukapheresis, after which PBMCs were separated by Ficoll-Histopaque density gradient centrifugation and cryopreserved in liquid nitrogen vapor phase. Purity and quantity of every magnetically sorted T cell population were checked by analytical flow cytometry. From each sorted fraction, genomic DNA was isolated and quantified by UV absorbance on a Nanodrop 2000c. TCR CDR3 regions were amplified from genomic DNA by multiplex PCR using the deep immunoSEQ assay. Extracted genomic DNA from each cell subset was distributed evenly across all wells of several immunoSEQ 96-well plates, and each plate was treated as a replicate. For sorted subsets, around 0.2 ug of genomic DNA, equivalent to tens of thousands of T cell genomes, went into each replicate PCR. The purified libraries were quantified using a Qubit 3.0 fluorometer, sized with a Bioanalyzer 2100, and then quantified again using the KAPA Library Quantification kit. Every immunoSEQ 96-well plate was sequenced on a separate single-read 150-cycle Illumina NextSeq 550 flow cell. The authors' pipeline ran thus. The immunoSEQ output contained only junctional sequences without quality scores, so filtering could not match that applied to full-length reads. To assign V/J genes and CDR3, sequences were annotated against IMGT germline references using PyIR, a Python wrapper for IgBLAST v1.9. Reads with weak V/J assignments (E-value above 1e-6), missing CDR3, stop codons, out-of-frame junctions, or ambiguous translated residues were removed. V3J clonotypes were defined by identical inferred V gene, J gene, and CDR3 amino acid sequence. Percentage overlap between repertoires was calculated by dividing the number of shared unique clonotypes by the size of the smaller repertoire. Repertoire richness was assessed with RTK rarefaction, the Chao1 estimator, and Recon v2.1 estimates of unobserved clonotypes. For all TCRbeta clonotypes obtained by the gDNA method from a handful of donors, generation probabilities were computed with OLGA. TCRdb holds this immuneACCESS table with in-frame rearrangements only. Some clones are missing; in checked studies, unresolved V genes explain under half, and the rest has no known cause. V and J calls and clone size follow that table, whereas D and trimming were derived from the DNA. For this sample the table gives about 2.1 million clones, of which about 93% were detected only once. The top ten clonotypes cover about 1.7% of the sample.

V and J lose 5 bases and 0 bases, and a span of 13 bases separates them. From the germline V gene (reference sequence), CDR1 is SEHNR and CDR2 is FQNEAQ. The CDR3 covers 16 residues, taking in both the cysteine and the phenylalanine. Only CDR3 DNA remains: 48 bases, in frame from the first base. The TCR was taken from a young man in good health. Some clones in this sample may be carry-over from other donors' samples. The chain was built from TRBV7-9 and TRBJ2-2; the D gene cannot be named for sure. The sample comprised naive CD8+ T cells from PBMCs. This specimen's cell subset or site label, interpreted: CD45RA+CCR7+. CDR3 region: CASSLQPISNTGELFF. Here is the DNA: TGTGCCAGCAGCCTCCAACCCATTTCGAACACCGGGGAGCTGTTTTTT.